This section outlines one TCR beta chain sequence together with its context. This specimen belongs to a study of CD8 T cells in Susac syndrome. Through negative isolation, CD4+ and CD8+ T cells were obtained, while TEMRA cells were enriched using FACS. CDR3 length equals 17 residues. CDR1 and CDR2 (germline): MGHRA, YSYEKL. Trimming took 3 bases from V and 3 from J; bases not matched to a gene: 7. When the RNA was reverse transcribed, random hexamers were used with an input of 0.5 to 1 ug. An immunoSEQ multiplex PCR amplified TCR beta CDR3 over 54 Vbeta and 13 Jbeta. MiXCR, applied by TCRdb to the immunoSEQ multiplex PCR reads, yields one record per CDR3 protein. The sample lists around 120,000 distinct CDR3 sequences, just under 95% seen once, with about 0.09% in the top ten.

This sequence joins TRBV4-1 and TRBJ1-6; 8 bases align to TRBD1. Sequencing input: CD4+ T cells from PBMCs. This receptor was identified in a human donor with multiple sclerosis. Written as DNA, the CDR3 is TGCGCCAGCAGCCATGGGAGAACAGGGGGCTATAATTCACCCCTCCACTTT. It yields the protein CASSHGRTGGYNSPLHF.